Following are 27 T cell receptor beta chains from one sample sequenced in a study of T cell responses to AZD1222 COVID-19 vaccine. Repertoires were generated with immunoSEQ multiplex PCR, while TCRdb's copy carries only in-frame clones and drops some. The table has 93,000 or so clones, 75% to 95% seen once. Sequences were derived from peripheral blood, sampled on day 0 of AZD1222 vaccination. The receptors shown here come from an adult in good health.

This chain connects TRBV27 to TRBJ1-3; no reliable D call. The CDR3 totals 13 residues. The V end was cut by 3 bases, the J end by 2 bases, with 5 bases between. The V gene's germline CDR1 is MNHEY and CDR2 SMNVEV (reference sequence). CDR3 protein: CASSFSAGNTIYF. The CDR3 DNA reads TGTGCCAGCAGTTTCTCAGCTGGAAACACCATATATTTT.

The chain employs TRBV28 and TRBJ1-5; D unresolved. V lost 6 bases and J 1 base, leaving 1 base between the germline ends. The CDR3 covers 11 residues. Germline-derived CDR1 and CDR2 are MDHEN and SYDVKM. The CDR3 here is CASRSNQPQHF. The DNA of the CDR3 is TGTGCCAGCAGGAGCAATCAGCCCCAGCATTTT. The full variable domain, in which reference TRBV28 and TRBJ1-5 provide the parts outside the CDR3, is DVKVTQSSRYLVKRTGEKVFLECVQDMDHENMFWYRQDPGLGLRLIYFSYDVKMKEKGDIPEGYSVSREKKERFSLILESASTNQTSMYLCASRSNQPQHFGDGTRLSIL.

Note on this clone: Other nucleotide sequences from this sample produce the same CDR3. The gene calls are TRBV7-9 and TRBJ1-1, with unresolved D. Trimming removed 5 bases from V and 1 base from J, with 2 bases in between. The CDR3 is 11 residues long. Germline V CDR1 and CDR2: SEHNR, FQNEAQ (reference sequence). CDR3 sequence reads: CASSRNTEAFF. In nucleotides, the CDR3 is TGTGCCAGCAGCCGGAACACTGAAGCTTTCTTT.

The chain links TRBV28 to TRBJ2-7; TRBD1 matches 7 bases. Germline CDR1 is MDHEN and CDR2 is SYDVKM. The CDR3 consists of 15 residues. Trimming took 1 base from V and 0 from J; bases not matched to a gene: 3. The CDR3 sequence is CASSLSRTGSYEQYF. CDR3 nucleotides: TGTGCCAGCAGTTTATCGAGGACAGGCTCCTACGAGCAGTACTTC.

The chain couples TRBV11-1 to TRBJ1-2; 7 nucleotides agree with TRBD1. CDR3 length: 14 residues. Germline trimming cut 2 bases from V and 3 bases from J; bases unmatched to any gene: 3. In germline, CDR1 is SGHAT, CDR2 FQDESV (reference sequence). CDR3: CASSLSGQYYGYTF. CDR3 in DNA: TGTGCCAGCAGCTTATCGGGACAGTACTATGGCTACACCTTC.

This chain joins TRBV21-1 and TRBJ2-5; the table's D call, TRBD1, was not checked against the DNA. TRBV21-1 is reported as a pseudogene. The CDR3 is made up of 15 amino acids. For the CDR3, the DNA is TGTGCCAGCAGCAAAGCGCTGGGACAGCAGACGGCCCAGTACTTC. Amino acids: CASSKALGQQTAQYF.

J is TRBJ2-7 and V is TRBV11-1, with D unresolved. Germline V CDR1 and CDR2: SGHAT, FQDESV (reference sequence). The ends were cut back, 4 bases at V and 2 bases at J, with 9 bases in the middle. This CDR3 is built from 13 residues. CDR3 sequence (DNA): TGTGCCAGCAGCTCCGCCCGGCCCTACGAGCAGTACTTC. It specifies CASSSARPYEQYF.

The chain uses TRBV28 and TRBJ2-7; D perhaps matches TRBD2 (5 bases). With 4 bases removed from V and 0 bases from J, the gap between germline ends came to 13 bases. CDR3 length: 15 amino acids. Germline V gene sequence: CDR1 MDHEN, CDR2 SYDVKM. As DNA, the CDR3 is TGTGCCAGCAGTTCCCCCCGGGGAAACTCCTACGAGCAGTACTTC. Protein: CASSSPRGNSYEQYF.

The chain carries TRBV18 and TRBJ2-7, with D perhaps matching TRBD2 (5 bases). CDR1 is KGHSH and CDR2 is LQKENI in the germline V gene. The V and J ends lost 4 bases and 3 bases respectively, with 16 bases between them. The CDR3 spans 15 residues. The CDR3 DNA reads TGTGCCAGCTCACGACTCGAGGGCCACCGCTACGAGCAGTACTTC. It is translated as CASSRLEGHRYEQYF.

V usage is TRBV27 and J usage is TRBJ2-2; 9 bases are a match to TRBD1. Trimming cost V 6 bases and J 7 bases; bases outside gene matches: 6. Germline V gene lookup returns CDR1 MNHEY and CDR2 SMNVEV (reference sequence). This CDR3 region has 14 residues. For the CDR3, the DNA is TGTGCCAGCAGCCGGGACAGGGCGTTCGGGGAGCTGTTTTTT. Protein product: CASSRDRAFGELFF.

The genes are TRBV11-2 and TRBJ2-5; 11 nucleotides agree with TRBD1. Germline V CDR1 and CDR2: SGHAT, FQNNGV. The CDR3 is 15 residues long. V gave up 4 bases and J gave up 5 bases; unmatched junction bases: 6. In DNA, the CDR3 is TGTGCCAGCAGCTCGACCGGGACAGGGGGGGAGACCCAGTACTTC. Translated: CASSSTGTGGETQYF.

V is TRBV9 and J is TRBJ2-1; TRBD2 matches 13 bases. Trimming removed 2 bases from V and 12 bases from J; junction bases left unmatched: 26. Germline V gives CDR1 SGDLS, CDR2 YYNGEE. The CDR3 length is 21 residues. The CDR3 loop is CASSVGLAGEFETLSGGRQFF. The CDR3 bases are TGTGCCAGCAGCGTCGGACTAGCGGGAGAATTTGAGACGCTTTCCGGGGGAAGGCAGTTCTTC.

The chain has TRBV24-1 and TRBJ2-5; possible D gene TRBD2, 6 bases. Trimming removed 3 bases from V and 5 bases from J, with 6 bases in between. Germline values: CDR1 KGHDR, CDR2 SFDVKD. The CDR3 contains 12 residues. The CDR3 sequence is CATSDAGETQYF. The CDR3 region has the DNA TGTGCCACCAGTGATGCGGGGGAGACCCAGTACTTC.

This clone appeared a single time. This chain uses TRBV25-1 with TRBJ2-1, with TRBD1 matching 10 bases. Germline V gene data show CDR1 as MGHDK and CDR2 as SYGVNS. The trim removed 4 bases at V and 3 bases at J, leaving 0 bases unmatched. The CDR3 sequence is 14 residues long. The CDR3 coding sequence is TGTGCCAGCAGTGGGGACAGGGGCTACAATGAGCAGTTCTTC. Protein: CASSGDRGYNEQFF.

The J gene is TRBJ2-7, the V gene TRBV6-2 or TRBV6-3, with 7 bases identical to TRBD2. The CDR3 totals 14 residues. Germline lookup yields CDR1 MNHEY and CDR2 SVGEGT. V lost 5 bases to trimming and J lost 4 bases; unmatched junction nucleotides: 8. DNA for the CDR3: TGTGCCAGCAGTGCGGGACTACCAATTTACGAGCAGTACTTC. Protein product: CASSAGLPIYEQYF.

This clone was recorded once. The rearrangement uses TRBV28 and TRBJ2-7; D not certain. CDR3 length: 11 amino acids. The V end was cut by 8 bases, the J end by 5 bases, with 10 bases between. Germline-derived CDR1 and CDR2 are MDHEN and SYDVKM. The CDR3 bases are TGTGCCAGCCGTCGGTTTGACGAGCAGTACTTC. This encodes CASRRFDEQYF.

This sequence joins TRBV3-1 (or the pseudogene TRBV3-2) and TRBJ2-5, with D perhaps matching TRBD1 or TRBD2 (5 bases each). Per the germline V gene, CDR1 is LGHDT and CDR2 is YNNKEL (reference sequence). Trimming pared 1 base from V and 2 bases from J, leaving 14 bases between. The CDR3 is 16 amino acids. This CDR3 is CASSQVRGGLQETQYF. As DNA, the CDR3 is TGTGCCAGCAGCCAAGTTCGGGGCGGGTTGCAAGAGACCCAGTACTTC.

This clone was found once. The chain combines TRBV27 with TRBJ1-2, with D hard to call. In germline, CDR1 is MNHEY, CDR2 SMNVEV (reference sequence). The germline V and J ends were trimmed by 8 bases and 2 bases, with 9 bases remaining between them. This CDR3 is built from 12 residues. DNA for the CDR3: TGTGCCAGCGGAGGAGGGAACTATGGCTACACCTTC. Amino acids: CASGGGNYGYTF.

This chain connects TRBV7-6 to TRBJ2-7, with TRBD2 as a possible D gene (6 bases). The germline V and J ends were trimmed by 3 bases and 3 bases, with 12 bases remaining between them. Germline loops: CDR1 SGHVS, CDR2 FNYEAQ. This CDR3 has 14 amino acids. The CDR3 reads CASSFGGPIYEQYF. The CDR3 DNA reads as TGTGCCAGCAGCTTCGGGGGTCCAATCTACGAGCAGTACTTC. The full variable domain, completed using reference TRBV7-6 and TRBJ2-7, is GAGVSQSPRYKVTKRGQDVALRCDPISGHVSLYWYRQALGQGPEFLTYFNYEAQQDKSGLPNDRFSAERPEGSISTLTIQRTEQRDSAMYRCASSFGGPIYEQYFGPGTRLTVT.

This sequence joins TRBV7-3 and TRBJ1-1; the D is unclear. CDR1 and CDR2 from the germline V gene are SGHTA and FQGTGA. V was clipped by 2 bases and J by 1 base, with 5 bases between them. The CDR3 covers 13 residues. CDR3 residues: CASSLGSNTEAFF. In DNA, the CDR3 is TGTGCCAGCAGCTTAGGTTCGAACACTGAAGCTTTCTTT.

The V call is TRBV20-1, the J call TRBJ2-7, with D uncertain. The germline V and J ends were trimmed by 6 bases and 2 bases, with 8 bases remaining between them. CDR1 and CDR2 (germline): DFQATT, SNEGSKA (reference sequence). The CDR3 loop spans 11 amino acids. This CDR3 is CSAKRTYEQYF. The CDR3 DNA reads TGCAGTGCGAAGAGGACCTACGAGCAGTACTTC.

The chain uses TRBV12-3 or TRBV12-4 and TRBJ1-1; D unclear. This CDR3 has 12 amino acids. Deletions cut 3 bases from V and 1 base from J, with 3 bases between. For the CDR3, the DNA is TGTGCCAGCAGTTTCACGAACACTGAAGCTTTCTTT. Protein: CASSFTNTEAFF.

DNA for the CDR3: TGTGCCAGCAGCTCGGGACTAGCGGGAATGGAGACCCAGTACTTC. As protein: CASSSGLAGMETQYF. The chain joins TRBV7-3 to TRBJ2-5; 13 bases fit TRBD2. The germline CDR1 and CDR2 sequences are SGHTA and FQGTGA. Trimming at V came to 4 bases and at J to 5 bases, leaving 4 bases not matched to a gene. The CDR3 sequence is 15 residues long.

CDR3 in amino acids: CACHGRTGSDYEQYF. CDR3 DNA sequence: TGTGCCTGCCATGGAAGGACAGGGTCGGACTACGAGCAGTACTTC. The V and J genes are TRBV30 and TRBJ2-7; 8 nucleotides align to TRBD1. The CDR3 has 15 amino acids. CDR1 and CDR2 from the germline V gene are GTSNPN and SVGIG (reference sequence). V shed 6 bases, J shed 3 bases, and the junction held 13 bases outside the gene matches.

The genes are TRBV15 and TRBJ1-4; D is unclear. Trimming took off 8 bases at V and 7 bases at J, with 17 bases between the two ends. This CDR3 has 14 amino acids. Germline loops: CDR1 LNHNV, CDR2 YYDKDF (reference sequence). The DNA of the CDR3 is TGTGCCACCTTGGCCAAAAGTCATGGTGAAAAACTGTTTTTT. It yields the protein CATLAKSHGEKLFF. Drawing the rest from reference TRBV15 and TRBJ1-4, the complete variable domain is DAMVIQNPRYQVTQFGKPVTLSCSQTLNHNVMYWYQQKSSQAPKLLFHYYDKDFNNEADTPDNFQSRRPNTSFCFLDIRSPGLGDTAMYLCATLAKSHGEKLFFGSGTQLSVL.

The chain is built from TRBV28 and TRBJ2-3; D tentatively fits TRBD1 or TRBD2 (6 bases each). The CDR3 is made up of 14 amino acids. The V and J ends lost 6 bases and 3 bases respectively, with 13 bases between them. Per the germline V gene, CDR1 is MDHEN and CDR2 is SYDVKM. CDR3 sequence (DNA): TGTGCCAGCAGCCTTGGGGGGCTAACAGATACGCAGTATTTT. This gives the protein CASSLGGLTDTQYF.

The chain joins TRBV20-1 to TRBJ2-7; the D call may be TRBD1 or TRBD2 (5 bases each). V was cut by 3 bases and J by 3 bases, with 21 bases left in between. CDR3 size: 16 residues. The germline V gene has CDR1 DFQATT and CDR2 SNEGSKA (reference sequence). Here the CDR3 reads CSASAIQGRLGYEQYF. The CDR3 DNA is TGCAGTGCTAGTGCCATCCAGGGACGGTTGGGCTACGAGCAGTACTTC.